Listed below are T cell receptor beta chains from one sample, sequenced in a study of T cell responses to AZD1222 COVID-19 vaccine. The protocol was immunoSEQ multiplex PCR, while the TCRdb copy is restricted to in-frame clones and leaves out a portion. The sample includes more than 150,000 clones, nearly 95% of them seen just once. Sequenced here: peripheral blood, sampled 28 days after the second AZD1222 dose. These receptors all come from an adult who received the AZD1222 COVID-19 vaccine. CDR3s include the opening cysteine and the closing phenylalanine or tryptophan. D genes are given only for firm matches.

v_call	d_call	j_call	cdr3_aa	cdr3_nt
TRBV4-2	TRBD2	TRBJ2-2	CASSEPTSGSSGELFF	TGTGCCAGCAGCGAGCCGACTAGCGGGAGTTCTGGGGAGCTGTTTTTT
TRBV19	TRBD1	TRBJ2-5	CASSIGGLRTGSETQYF	TGTGCCAGTAGTATAGGGGGGTTGAGGACAGGCTCAGAGACCCAGTACTTC
TRBV7-9	-	TRBJ2-3	CASSPLGSTDTQYF	TGTGCCAGCAGCCCGTTGGGTAGCACAGATACGCAGTATTTT
TRBV5-6	-	TRBJ2-3	CASLDDLTSTDTQYF	TGTGCCAGCTTAGACGATCTGACTAGCACAGATACGCAGTATTTT
TRBV6-2/TRBV6-3	TRBD1	TRBJ1-5	CASSRTGDGNQPQHF	TGTGCCAGCAGTCGGACAGGGGACGGCAATCAGCCCCAGCATTTT
TRBV7-9	TRBD2	TRBJ2-1	CASSLGGRAVLSSYNEQFF	TGTGCCAGCAGCTTGGGCGGGAGGGCCGTTCTAAGCTCCTACAATGAGCAGTTCTTC
TRBV3-1/TRBV3-2	-	TRBJ1-2	CASSQVAGDGYTF	TGTGCCAGCAGCCAAGTGGCAGGGGATGGCTACACCTTC
TRBV11-3	-	TRBJ2-7	CASSPGSSNEQYF	TGTGCCAGCAGCCCCGGGTCCAGCAACGAGCAGTACTTC
TRBV10-3	-	TRBJ1-2	CAISEEYGYTF	TGTGCCATCAGTGAGGAATATGGCTACACCTTC
TRBV6-5	TRBD1	TRBJ2-2	CASYRDRSNTGELFF	TGTGCCAGCTATAGGGACAGATCGAACACCGGGGAGCTGTTTTTT
TRBV5-1	TRBD1	TRBJ2-2	CASSSQGAGELFF	TGCGCCAGCAGCTCACAGGGGGCGGGGGAGCTGTTTTTT
TRBV2	TRBD1	TRBJ1-4	CASSLGQGYEKLFF	TGTGCCAGCAGCCTGGGACAGGGATATGAAAAACTGTTTTTT
TRBV18	-	TRBJ2-1	CASSPDEDNEQFF	TGTGCCAGCTCACCGGACGAAGACAATGAGCAGTTCTTC
TRBV21-1	-	TRBJ2-3	CASSKDRGITDTQYF	TGTGCCAGCAGCAAAGACAGGGGGATTACAGATACGCAGTATTTT
TRBV4-3	-	TRBJ2-3	CASSQGALHTDTQYF	TGCGCCAGCAGCCAGGGGGCACTTCACACAGATACGCAGTATTTT
TRBV28	-	TRBJ1-1	CASSVPVQGGQIEAFF	TGTGCCAGCAGTGTCCCTGTACAGGGAGGTCAGATTGAAGCTTTCTTT
TRBV30	TRBD1	TRBJ2-7	CAWSSKGAYYEQYF	TGTGCCTGGAGTAGTAAGGGGGCGTACTACGAGCAGTACTTC
TRBV7-9	TRBD1	TRBJ1-4	CASSRTGNEKLFF	TGTGCCAGCAGCCGGACAGGGAATGAAAAACTGTTTTTT
TRBV7-9	TRBD1	TRBJ1-6	CASSLIGQGFSPLHF	TGTGCCAGCAGCCTGATCGGACAGGGATTTTCACCCCTCCACTTT
TRBV6-1	TRBD1	TRBJ2-7	CASSEGTGGREQYF	TGTGCCAGCAGTGAAGGGACAGGGGGACGAGAGCAGTACTTC
TRBV7-2	TRBD1	TRBJ1-6	CASVHRQGINSPLHF	TGTGCCAGCGTACATAGACAGGGAATCAATTCACCCCTCCACTTT
TRBV30	-	TRBJ2-7	CAWRTAGVYEQYF	TGTGCCTGGAGGACAGCTGGAGTCTACGAGCAGTACTTC
TRBV5-1	-	TRBJ2-7	CASSPWPRSSYEQYF	TGCGCCAGCAGCCCATGGCCCAGGAGCTCCTACGAGCAGTACTTC
TRBV12-3/TRBV12-4	-	TRBJ2-7	CASTPRELDEQYF	TGTGCCAGCACCCCCAGGGAGTTGGACGAGCAGTACTTC
TRBV7-9	-	TRBJ2-4	CASSPGGGAKNIQYF	TGTGCCAGCAGCCCCGGGGGAGGAGCCAAAAACATTCAGTACTTC
TRBV6-4	TRBD1	TRBJ2-7	CASSPRDSPTSEQYF	TGTGCCAGCAGTCCCCGGGACAGCCCTACATCCGAGCAGTACTTC
TRBV5-1	-	TRBJ1-3	CASSLHGPGKGNTIYF	TGCGCCAGCAGCTTGCATGGTCCGGGAAAGGGAAACACCATATATTTT